Included here is one T cell receptor beta chain sequence, with context. Its antigen is undetermined. This sample is part of a study of human T cells and chemical hapten exposure. Study results and caveats: As the donors had alopecia, their immune response may differ from healthy people's.

One entry per CDR3 protein results from TCRdb running MiXCR on the RACE reads. The sample includes more than 85,000 distinct CDR3 sequences, 9.2% of them seen just once. Time point here: patch test 2, 6 weeks after DPC sensitization. Treatment noted: therapeutic diphenylcyclopropenone sensitization with weekly scalp DPC. Blood sampling occurred before each patch-test application. CDR1 SEHNR and CDR2 FQNEAQ come from the germline V gene (reference sequence). Trimming took off 4 bases at V and 6 bases at J, with 8 bases between the two ends. This CDR3 contains 12 residues. The chain joins TRBV7-9 to TRBJ2-3; D is unresolved. The specimen was whole blood, collected in connection with sensitization to the hapten diphenylcyclopropenone (DPC). The TCR sequence derives from a woman aged 40 to 49 with alopecia areata. Some clones in this sample may be carry-over from other donors' samples. This chain's CDR3 is CASSSLSDTQYF. In DNA form, the CDR3 reads TGTGCCAGCAGCTCGTTATCGGATACGCAGTATTTT. The full variable domain, with the rest looked up from reference TRBV7-9 and TRBJ2-3, is DTGVSQNPRHKITKRGQNVTFRCDPISEHNRLYWYRQTLGQGPEFLTYFQNEAQLEKSRLLSDRFSAERPKGSFSTLEIQRTEQGDSAMYLCASSSLSDTQYFGPGTRLTVL.